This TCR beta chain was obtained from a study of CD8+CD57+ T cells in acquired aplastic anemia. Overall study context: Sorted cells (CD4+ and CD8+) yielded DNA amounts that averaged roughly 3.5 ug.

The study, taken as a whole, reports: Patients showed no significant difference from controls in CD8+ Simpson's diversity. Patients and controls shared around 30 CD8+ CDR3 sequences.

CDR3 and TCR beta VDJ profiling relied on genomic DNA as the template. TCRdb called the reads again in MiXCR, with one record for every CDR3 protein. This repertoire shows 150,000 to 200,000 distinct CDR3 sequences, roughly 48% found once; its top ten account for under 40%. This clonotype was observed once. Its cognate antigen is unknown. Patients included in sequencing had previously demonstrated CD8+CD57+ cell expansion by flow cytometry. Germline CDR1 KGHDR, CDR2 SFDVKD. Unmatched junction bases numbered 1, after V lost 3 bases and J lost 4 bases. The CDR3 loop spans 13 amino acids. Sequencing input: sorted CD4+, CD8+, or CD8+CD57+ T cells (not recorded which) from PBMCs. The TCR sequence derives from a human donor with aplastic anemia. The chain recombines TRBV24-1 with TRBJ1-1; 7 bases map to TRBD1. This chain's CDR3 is CATSDPGGTEAFF. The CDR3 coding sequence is TGTGCCACCAGTGATCCAGGGGGCACTGAAGCTTTCTTT.